This T cell receptor beta chain came from a study of response to subunit inactivated influenza vaccine. TCRdb redid the calling of the RT-PCR reads with MiXCR, one entry per CDR3 protein. The table shows hundreds of thousands of distinct CDR3 sequences, with about 18% occurring only once. The CDR3 spans 14 residues. The germline V gene has CDR1 DFQATT and CDR2 SNEGSKA (reference sequence). V lost 6 bases to trimming and J lost 0 bases; unmatched junction nucleotides: 5. Turning to this clonotype: Its antigen is unknown.

Findings and caveats of the study: Researchers suggested that each seasonal influenza vaccination recruits few new T cells.

The source was PBMCs from blood, collected more than 4 days after vaccination. The chain uses TRBV20-1 and TRBJ2-3; TRBD2 agrees at 8 bases. This clonotype was sampled from a man in his fifties or sixties who received an inactivated influenza vaccine. Here the CDR3 DNA reads TGCAGTGCGCCACTAGCGGCCAGCACAGATACGCAGTATTTT. It is translated as CSAPLAASTDTQYF.